Listed below are T cell receptor beta chains from one sample, sequenced in a study of cytotoxic CD8 clonotypes in ibrutinib-treated CLL. Sequencing used immunoSEQ multiplex PCR; TCRdb keeps in-frame clones, though not all of them. This sample has 200,000 to 250,000 clones, with just under 80% found just once. Material: PBMCs, obtained after 12 months of ibrutinib treatment. These receptor sequences come from a human donor with chronic lymphocytic leukemia. CDR3s include the opening cysteine and the closing phenylalanine or tryptophan. Each record gives: clone size, CDR3 length, J gene, V gene, D gene, CDR3 DNA, CDR3 protein. A D gene is named only where the DNA matches it firmly. The size of a clone is reported for some rows only, either as once, few or many, or as a class for expanded clones.

>NA|15|TRBJ2-1|TRBV19|TRBD2
TGTGCCAGTAGCCCCAGAGGGACTAGCGGCAATGAGCAGTTCTTC
CASSPRGTSGNEQFF
>NA|11|TRBJ1-2|TRBV28|NA
TGTGCCAGCAGTTTGTATCATGGCTACACCTTC
CASSLYHGYTF
>NA|13|TRBJ1-2|TRBV18|NA
TGTGCCAGCTCACCAAACCCGTCCGGGGGCTACACCTTC
CASSPNPSGGYTF
>NA|14|TRBJ2-7|TRBV18|NA
TGTGCCAGCTCACCCACGGGACAAACCTACGAGCAGTACTTC
CASSPTGQTYEQYF
>NA|17|TRBJ2-4|TRBV29-1|NA
TGCAGCGTTTGGGGAACATTTGGCGGGGCGGTAGGGAACATTCAGTACTTC
CSVWGTFGGAVGNIQYF
>NA|15|TRBJ2-7|TRBV4-1|NA
TGCGCCAGCAGCCAAGATGCCCTAAATACCTACGAGCAGTACTTC
CASSQDALNTYEQYF
>NA|11|TRBJ1-2|TRBV29-1|TRBD1
TGCAGCGGGGGGACAGTCTATGGCTACACCTTC
CSGGTVYGYTF
>NA|15|TRBJ2-7|TRBV6-5|NA
TGTGCCAGCAGTTACTCCGACGGGGGCCCCTACGAGCAGTACTTC
CASSYSDGGPYEQYF
>once|13|TRBJ2-5|TRBV10-1|NA
TGCGCCAGCAGTGTCTACAGGGATGAGACCCAGTACTTC
CASSVYRDETQYF
>NA|15|TRBJ2-1|TRBV6-1|TRBD2
TGTGCCAGCAGTGAGGGACTAGCGAACTACAATGAGCAGTTCTTC
CASSEGLANYNEQFF
>many|16|TRBJ2-7|TRBV30|TRBD1
TGTGCCTGGAGTACACCTTCCAGGGGGTACTTTGACGAGCAGTACTTC
CAWSTPSRGYFDEQYF
>NA|14|TRBJ1-2|TRBV5-4|NA
TGTGCCAGCAGCTTGGTTCAGGGTAACTATGGCTACACCTTC
CASSLVQGNYGYTF
>NA|16|TRBJ1-4|TRBV15|NA
TGTGCCACCAGCAGAGATCAAACAGCAACTAATGAAAAACTGTTTTTT
CATSRDQTATNEKLFF
>NA|14|TRBJ2-2|TRBV5-1|NA
TGCGCCAGCAGCTTGGACATGAACACCGGGGAGCTGTTTTTT
CASSLDMNTGELFF
>NA|13|TRBJ2-7|TRBV29-1|TRBD2
TGCAGCGTTGAACGGGGAGGGAGCTACGAGCAGTACTTC
CSVERGGSYEQYF
>NA|17|TRBJ2-2|TRBV9|NA
TGTGCCAGCAGCGTAGGATCCCCGGCCTCGAACACCGGGGAGCTGTTTTTT
CASSVGSPASNTGELFF
>NA|12|TRBJ2-5|TRBV10-3|NA
TGTGCCATAAGTGCAGACCAAGAGACCCAGTACTTC
CAISADQETQYF
>NA|15|TRBJ2-1|TRBV13|NA
TGTGCCAGCAGCTTCCGGGGGGCAGGCTACAATGAGCAGTTCTTC
CASSFRGAGYNEQFF
>NA|14|TRBJ2-7|TRBV6-5|TRBD2
TGTGCCAGCAGTTACCAGCGGGGGGGCTTCGAGCAGTACTTC
CASSYQRGGFEQYF
>NA|14|TRBJ1-2|TRBV2|NA
TGTGCCAGCAGCCCGGGGGGGTATGACTATGGCTACACCTTC
CASSPGGYDYGYTF
>NA|17|TRBJ1-5|TRBV27|TRBD1
TGTGCCAGCAGTAAAAAACAGGGGGTCTTCGGCAATCAGCCCCAGCATTTT
CASSKKQGVFGNQPQHF
>NA|10|TRBJ2-5|TRBV20-1|NA
TGCAGTGCTTTAGAGGAGACCCAGTACTTC
CSALEETQYF
>NA|16|TRBJ2-1|TRBV9|TRBD2
TGTGCCAGCAGCGTAGTCGGGGGGGCCTCCCGCAATGAGCAGTTCTTC
CASSVVGGASRNEQFF
>NA|12|TRBJ1-5|TRBV5-5|NA
TGTGCCAGCAGCTGGGGAGGACAGCCCCAGCATTTT
CASSWGGQPQHF
>NA|12|TRBJ2-7|TRBV6-1|NA
TGTGCCAGCAGCCCCCAAGGGGACGAGCAGTACTTC
CASSPQGDEQYF
>NA|13|TRBJ2-3|TRBV10-3|NA
TGTGCCATCAGTGGTCTAGATAGCGATACGCAGTATTTT
CAISGLDSDTQYF
>NA|15|TRBJ2-6|TRBV5-1|NA
TGCGCCAGCAGCCAGGGACAAGCTGGGGCCAACGTCCTGACTTTC
CASSQGQAGANVLTF
>NA|13|TRBJ1-2|TRBV18|NA
TGTGCCAGCTCACCAATGACAGGCGATGGCTACACCTTC
CASSPMTGDGYTF
>NA|15|TRBJ1-5|TRBV6-1|NA
TGTGCCAGCAGTGAAGCGTGGGGGCAGGATCAGCCCCAGCATTTT
CASSEAWGQDQPQHF
>NA|15|TRBJ1-4|TRBV7-9|TRBD1
TGTGCCAGCAGCTCCCTCCGGACAGGGAATGAAAAACTGTTTTTT
CASSSLRTGNEKLFF
>NA|18|TRBJ2-1|TRBV11-2|TRBD2
TGTGCCAGCAGCTCGCGGGGAGGGCGAGCGAGGTCCTACAATGAGCAGTTCTTC
CASSSRGGRARSYNEQFF
>NA|16|TRBJ1-1|TRBV4-1|NA
TGCGCCAGCAGCCCAGGGCTTGACAGGCAGAACACTGAAGCTTTCTTT
CASSPGLDRQNTEAFF
>NA|13|TRBJ2-7|TRBV7-9|NA
TGTGCCAGCAGCACCGGACTGTGGGAGGAGCAGTACTTC
CASSTGLWEEQYF
>few|16|TRBJ2-1|TRBV27|NA
TGTGCCAGCAGTTTATCTCCACTAGCAGGCTACAATGAGCAGTTCTTC
CASSLSPLAGYNEQFF
>NA|14|TRBJ1-5|TRBV28|TRBD1
TGTGCCAGCAAGGACAGGCCAATCAATCAGCCCCAGCATTTT
CASKDRPINQPQHF
>NA|14|TRBJ2-2|TRBV11-2|TRBD2
TGTGCCAGCAGAGATGGACTAGTTGACGGGGAGCTGTTTTTT
CASRDGLVDGELFF
>NA|14|TRBJ2-1|TRBV27|NA
TGTGCCAGCAGGACTACCGGGGGCTACAATGAGCAGTTCTTC
CASRTTGGYNEQFF
>NA|15|TRBJ2-5|TRBV19|NA
TGTGCCAGTAGTATAGGAATTTCGGCACAAGAGACCCAGTACTTC
CASSIGISAQETQYF